The T cell receptor (beta chain) under discussion was sequenced for a study of beta chain features in type 1 diabetes. General observations from the study: Type 1 diabetes patients had moderately but significantly shorter TCRB CDR3s in all four CD4+ subsets. Sequencing used cDNA, and cells with high TCR expression could therefore be over-represented. Compared with healthy donors, patients appeared to share more similar naive, central memory and regulatory TCRB repertoires.

This clone has a handful of counts. As yet, its antigen is unknown. Germline loops: CDR1 SGHRS, CDR2 YFSETQ. CDR3 length equals 13 residues. Trimming left V 3 bases short and J 1 base short, with 7 bases between. Naive, central memory, regulatory and stem cell-like memory cells within the CD4+ compartment were sorted using CD45RO/CCR7/CD25/CD127/CD95/CD27. Sequencing targeted expressed TCRB transcripts, as all isolated RNA had been reverse transcribed. Libraries were prepared by immunoSEQ multiplex PCR; TCRdb keeps only in-frame clonotypes and omits some of them. Found here are some 150,000 clones, under 60% of them singletons; the top ten hold under 0.45%.

Sample: Tregs from blood. This chain links TRBV5-1 with TRBJ2-5; D is unclear. This clonotype was sampled from a man between 18 and 35 years old in good health. Written as DNA, the CDR3 is TGCGCCAGCAGCTCTTTTCGCCAAGAGACCCAGTACTTC. Protein sequence: CASSSFRQETQYF.